These T cell receptor beta chains were read from a single sample in a study of early T cells in non-severe SARS-CoV-2 infection. TCRdb ran MiXCR on the 5' RACE reads and lists one entry per CDR3 protein. Here the sample spans over 25,000 distinct CDR3 sequences, 5% to 6.5% being singletons. The specimen was whole blood. These receptors all come from an adult who was a healthcare worker with PCR-confirmed SARS-CoV-2 infection or an uninfected control (not recorded which). Each CDR3 is given with its conserved first and last residue. A D gene is named only where the DNA matches it firmly. A row's size may be missing; if present it is once, few, many or a size class.

J	size	D	V	CDR3	DNA
TRBJ1-1	many	.	TRBV5-1	CASSFSRESEAFF	TGCGCCAGCAGCTTTAGCAGGGAAAGTGAAGCTTTCTTT
TRBJ2-2	.	.	TRBV7-9	CASSLGANTGELFF	TGTGCCAGCAGCTTAGGGGCGAACACCGGGGAGCTGTTTTTT
TRBJ2-1	.	.	TRBV20-1	CSALWGVGFNEQFF	TGCAGTGCCCTCTGGGGGGTCGGTTTTAATGAGCAGTTCTTC
TRBJ1-1	many	.	TRBV12-3/TRBV12-4	CASSHREGDTEAFF	TGTGCCAGCAGCCACAGGGAGGGAGACACTGAAGCTTTCTTT
TRBJ2-5	many	.	TRBV29-1	CSVASREIEETQYF	TGCAGCGTTGCCTCCAGGGAGATAGAAGAGACCCAGTACTTC
TRBJ2-7	few	.	TRBV6-2/TRBV6-3	CASSGTGDVYEQYF	TGTGCCAGCAGTGGAACGGGGGATGTCTACGAGCAGTACTTC
TRBJ1-2	many	.	TRBV7-6	CASSAGDGYTF	TGTGCCAGCAGTGCAGGGGATGGCTACACCTTC
TRBJ1-4	many	.	TRBV10-3	CAISERGATNEKLFF	TGTGCCATCAGTGAGCGAGGGGCAACTAATGAAAAACTGTTTTTT
TRBJ2-6	.	.	TRBV20-1	CSATPPGANVLTF	TGCAGTGCTACACCTCCCGGGGCCAACGTCCTGACTTTC
TRBJ2-5	many	.	TRBV5-6	CASSSSPGEETQYF	TGTGCCAGCAGCTCCTCGCCGGGGGAAGAGACCCAGTACTTC
TRBJ1-1	.	TRBD1	TRBV5-1	CASSTGTGPKAEAFF	TGCGCCAGCAGCACCGGGACAGGGCCCAAGGCTGAAGCTTTCTTT
TRBJ2-7	many	TRBD2	TRBV10-1	CASSELRTSGAQYF	TGCGCCAGCAGTGAGCTCCGGACTAGCGGGGCGCAGTACTTC
TRBJ1-3	many	.	TRBV28	CASTKGTTSGNTIYF	TGTGCCAGCACCAAAGGGACAACCTCTGGAAACACCATATATTTT
TRBJ2-2	many	.	TRBV7-8	CASSPRDSHTGELFF	TGTGCCAGCAGCCCCCGGGACTCCCACACCGGGGAGCTGTTTTTT
TRBJ1-2	.	.	TRBV19	CASIISDGSNYGYTF	TGTGCCAGTATCATATCCGACGGTTCTAACTATGGCTACACCTTC
TRBJ2-6	.	TRBD1	TRBV7-2	CASSFAPGQLNVLTF	TGTGCCAGCAGCTTCGCCCCGGGACAGCTCAACGTCCTGACTTTC
TRBJ1-1	.	TRBD1	TRBV28	CASSMPGQLNTEAFF	TGTGCCAGCAGTATGCCGGGACAGCTCAACACTGAAGCTTTCTTT
TRBJ2-7	many	TRBD2	TRBV7-6	CASSWGTSGTYEQYF	TGTGCCAGCAGCTGGGGGACTAGCGGAACCTACGAGCAGTACTTC
TRBJ1-5	few	.	TRBV12-3/TRBV12-4	CASSFRLGNPQHF	TGTGCCAGCAGTTTCCGCCTCGGTAATCCCCAGCATTTT
TRBJ2-3	many	TRBD2	TRBV25-1	CASLRSGRARSTDTQYF	TGTGCCAGTTTAAGGAGCGGGAGGGCCCGTAGCACAGATACGCAGTATTTT
TRBJ2-5	many	.	TRBV5-1	CASSLGLQETQYF	TGCGCCAGCAGCTTGGGTTTGCAAGAGACCCAGTACTTC
TRBJ2-7	.	.	TRBV20-1	CSARQQYEQYF	TGCAGTGCTAGACAACAATACGAGCAGTACTTC
TRBJ1-2	.	.	TRBV10-1	CAREVEDGYTF	TGCGCCAGAGAGGTGGAGGATGGCTACACCTTC
TRBJ2-5	.	.	TRBV5-6	CASSKEETQYF	TGTGCCAGCAGCAAAGAAGAGACCCAGTACTTC
TRBJ1-2	many	.	TRBV7-8	CASSPRSNYGYTF	TGTGCCAGCAGCCCCCGGTCTAACTATGGCTACACCTTC
TRBJ2-1	.	.	TRBV15	CATSRAQGSPPFF	TGTGCCACCAGCAGAGCCCAGGGGTCACCCCCTTTCTTC
TRBJ2-7	many	TRBD1	TRBV10-3	CAIRQGQGTREQYF	TGTGCCATCAGGCAGGGACAGGGGACGAGAGAGCAGTACTTC
TRBJ2-3	.	TRBD2	TRBV4-2	CASSLTVASGGADTQYF	TGTGCCAGCAGCCTGACTGTAGCTAGCGGGGGAGCAGATACGCAGTATTTT